This TCR beta chain came from a study of blood T cell repertoires in COVID-19. The wider study: Both acute and convalescent COVID-19 samples were obtained from the United States, Italy and Spain. PBMCs, B-cell-depleted T cells, or T cells were the source of the cDNA or gDNA that made up the material.

Libraries were prepared by immunoSEQ multiplex PCR; TCRdb keeps only in-frame clonotypes and omits some of them. The sample yields 90,000 or so clones, 89% seen once. The length of the CDR3 is 11 residues. Germline V CDR1 and CDR2: MNHEY, SMNVEV (reference sequence). After removal of 4 bases from V and 10 bases from J, the junction contained 2 bases not matched to a gene. The material sequenced was peripheral blood. V is TRBV27 and J is TRBJ1-1, with 8 bases lining up with TRBD1. The clonotype was recovered from a man aged 55 to 70 with COVID-19, enrolled during active disease. The CDR3 DNA reads as TGTGCCAGCAGTTCTACAGGGGGAGCTTTCTTT. Translated, it gives CASSSTGGAFF.